The entry that follows covers one T cell receptor (beta chain) sequence. This record belongs to a study of blood T cell repertoires in COVID-19. At the level of the study: Samples came from the United States, Italy and Spain, spanning acute and convalescent COVID-19. The cDNA or gDNA used as material had been derived from T cells, B-cell-depleted T cells, or PBMCs.

V trimming: 4 bases; J trimming: 5 bases; junction bases outside the gene matches: 8. This CDR3 region has 15 residues. Germline CDR1 SGHNT, CDR2 YYREEE (reference sequence). Authors' analysis steps: Reference gene primer amplification gave nucleated cell count estimates. The method was immunoSEQ multiplex PCR; TCRdb's version includes in-frame clones alone and lacks a portion of them. V and J calls and clone size are given by that table; D and trimming were obtained from the DNA. The sample lists over 120,000 clones; approximately 87% were seen once. This chain joins TRBV5-4 and TRBJ1-4; 7 bases are shared with TRBD1. This TCR came from a woman aged 45-65 years with active or convalescent COVID-19. Sequenced: peripheral blood. The CDR3 nucleotides are TGTGCCAGCAGCCCCGCGGGACAGACCAATGAAAAACTGTTTTTT. This gives the protein CASSPAGQTNEKLFF.